This T cell receptor (beta chain) was identified in a study of blood T cells in healthy people across ages. Primers used in a second PCR of about 6 to 12 cycles were a sample-barcoded 5' primer and a J-beta primer mix. TCRdb itself ran the 5' RACE reads through MiXCR, one entry per CDR3 protein. Of under 2 million distinct CDR3 sequences in the sample, almost 35% were seen once. Germline V gene lookup returns CDR1 SEHNR and CDR2 FQNEAQ (reference sequence). The V gene end was trimmed by 6 bases and the J gene end by 13 bases; junction bases not matched to a gene: 15. This CDR3 spans 15 amino acids. The J gene is TRBJ2-4, the V gene TRBV7-9; 10 bases match TRBD2. The receptor was isolated from a woman under 40 in good health. Sequenced material: blood. The CDR3 DNA is TGTGCCAGCAGTTTCGGACTAGCGGAAATACGAGTGCAGTACTTC. Translated, it gives CASSFGLAEIRVQYF.